This note documents a single TCR beta chain sequence. Its antigen is still unknown. This sample stems from a study of shared clonotypes between healthy human individuals. The V gene's germline CDR1 is SEHNR and CDR2 FQNEAQ (reference sequence). After removal of 5 bases from V and 3 bases from J, the junction contained 9 bases not matched to a gene. This CDR3 has 15 residues. Repertoires were generated with immunoSEQ multiplex PCR, while TCRdb's copy carries only in-frame clones and drops some. The data show 2 million to 2.5 million clones, 93% seen once. Study-wide points: When naive CD4 clonotypes were compared across four donors, about 4.8% were shared.

V is TRBV7-9 and J is TRBJ1-1, with 7 positions matching TRBD1. This clonotype was sampled from a man younger than 35 in good health. Some clones in this sample may be carry-over from other donors' samples. Sequenced: naive CD4+ T cells from PBMCs. Specified subset: CD45RA+ positively selected. The DNA of the CDR3 is TGTGCCAGCAGCCTGCTCCGGGACAGATACACTGAAGCTTTCTTT. This codes for CASSLLRDRYTEAFF.